The 21 T cell receptor beta chains presented below share a single source sample, sequenced in a study of cytomegalovirus exposure and HLA in healthy donors (dated by TCRdb to about 2017). The protocol used for the library was the immunoSEQ multiplex PCR assay. For the multiplex PCR, a mixture combining 60 forward primers for TCR Vbeta segments and 13 reverse primers for TCR Jbeta segments was used. Imported from immuneACCESS, the table was reduced by TCRdb to in-frame sequences with V and J called. These copies leave out some clones; in studies compared against another copy, an unresolved V gene accounts for under half, and the cause of the remainder is not known. This sample lists around 150,000 clones; under 90% were detected once. The top ten clonotypes cover 1.5% to 2.5% of the sample. The material sequenced was PBMCs. The receptors derive from a man between 18 and 35 years old in good health and CMV-seronegative.

This chain links TRBV19 with TRBJ2-6; unclear D gene. Germline values: CDR1 LNHDA, CDR2 SQIVND (reference sequence). CDR3 length equals 14 residues. V was pared by 3 bases and J by 0 bases, with 3 bases between. The CDR3 is CASSIVSGANVLTF. The CDR3 DNA sequence: TGTGCCAGTAGTATCGTCTCTGGGGCCAACGTCCTGACTTTC.

The CDR3 is CASSQKGIWNQPQHF. The CDR3 coding sequence is TGCGCCAGCAGCCAAAAGGGGATTTGGAATCAGCCCCAGCATTTT. The chain links TRBV4-1 to TRBJ1-5, with a possible D match to TRBD1 (5 bases). The CDR3 runs 15 residues. Trimming stripped 2 bases from V and 4 bases from J, with 12 bases between. Germline assignment: CDR1 MGHRA and CDR2 YSYEKL.

The table lists this clone with a count of one. The chain uses TRBV11-1 and TRBJ2-1; D might be TRBD2 (5 bases). Looked up from germline, CDR1 is SGHAT and CDR2 is FQDESV (reference sequence). This CDR3 has 15 residues. Trimming took off 3 bases at V and 6 bases at J, with 15 bases between the two ends. This CDR3 reads CASSFAGRAGNEQFF. CDR3 sequence (DNA): TGTGCCAGCAGCTTTGCAGGAAGGGCGGGCAATGAGCAGTTCTTC.

The count of this clone is one. V usage is TRBV28 and J usage is TRBJ2-7; D ambiguous. Germline CDR1 MDHEN, CDR2 SYDVKM. This CDR3 is 14 amino acids long. V gave up 5 bases and J gave up 7 bases, with 18 bases separating them. The DNA for the CDR3 is TGTGCCAGCAGTACCCGCACCCCCTCGGTAGAGCAGTACTTC. Translating gives CASSTRTPSVEQYF. Filled out from reference TRBV28 and TRBJ2-7, the complete variable domain reads DVKVTQSSRYLVKRTGEKVFLECVQDMDHENMFWYRQDPGLGLRLIYFSYDVKMKEKGDIPEGYSVSREKKERFSLILESASTNQTSMYLCASSTRTPSVEQYFGPGTRLTVT.

This rearrangement joins TRBV6-6 to TRBJ1-6, with 8 bases fitting TRBD1. Germline lookup yields CDR1 MNHNY and CDR2 SVGAGI (reference sequence). Trimming at V came to 2 bases and at J to 7 bases, leaving 4 bases not matched to a gene. CDR3 length: 15 amino acids. In DNA form, the CDR3 reads TGTGCCAGCAGTTACGGACAGGGAAGGAATTCACCCCTCCACTTT. As protein: CASSYGQGRNSPLHF.

The sample holds one count of this clone. V is TRBV15 and J is TRBJ2-1, with D tentatively TRBD2 (7 bases). V lost 7 bases, J lost 8 bases, and 15 bases lay in between. The CDR3 has 13 residues. The germline V gene encodes CDR1 LNHNV and CDR2 YYDKDF (reference sequence). The CDR3 loop reads CATKQGGTYEQFF. The CDR3 DNA sequence: TGTGCCACCAAACAGGGAGGGACATATGAGCAGTTCTTC.

This clone showed up just a few times. The chain joins TRBV5-6 to TRBJ2-7, with 7 nucleotides matching TRBD2. V trimming: 4 bases; J trimming: 9 bases; junction bases outside the gene matches: 10. The CDR3 length is 13 residues. The germline V gene encodes CDR1 SGHDT and CDR2 YYEEEE. CDR3 loop: CASSPVGGRGQYF. The CDR3 nucleotides read TGTGCCAGCAGCCCCGTGGGGGGGAGAGGGCAGTACTTC.

The chain combines TRBV7-2 with TRBJ2-7; D not certain. There are 13 residues in the CDR3. V was cut by 5 bases and J by 3 bases, with 11 bases left in between. CDR1 is SGHTA, CDR2 FQGNSA, per germline. The CDR3 DNA is TGTGCCAGCAGCCCCGAGGTATTCTACGAGCAGTACTTC. It yields the protein CASSPEVFYEQYF. The variable domain in full, with the rest retrieved from reference TRBV7-2 and TRBJ2-7, is GAGVSQSPSNKVTEKGKDVELRCDPISGHTALYWYRQSLGQGLEFLIYFQGNSAPDKSGLPSDRFSAERTGGSVSTLTIQRTQQEDSAVYLCASSPEVFYEQYFGPGTRLTVT.

The chain employs TRBV6-1 and TRBJ2-5; D is possibly TRBD1 (6 bases). TRBJ2-7 matches the DNA end more closely, so the J call is doubtful. Germline CDR1 is MNHNS and CDR2 is SASEGT. The CDR3 extends over 13 amino acids. CDR3 nucleotide sequence: TGTGCCAGCAGACCTAAGGGGGCCTACGAGCAGTACTTC. Amino acid sequence: CASRPKGAYEQYF.

This sequence joins TRBV21-1 and TRBJ1-4. TRBV21-1 is labeled a pseudogene. This CDR3 spans 16 amino acids. Here the CDR3 reads CASSKEVTGVNEKLFF. The DNA of the CDR3 is TGTGCCAGCAGCAAAGAGGTAACCGGAGTTAATGAAAAACTGTTTTTT.

V gene TRBV12-5 combines with J gene TRBJ2-1; D is perhaps TRBD2 (5 bases). V was cut by 3 bases and J by 9 bases, with 6 bases left in between. Germline-derived CDR1 and CDR2 are LGHNT and FRNRAP. CDR3 length: 11 amino acids. CDR3 protein: CASGFRGEQFF. DNA of the CDR3: TGTGCTAGTGGTTTCCGGGGTGAGCAGTTCTTC. The whole variable domain, remainder taken from reference TRBV12-5 and TRBJ2-1, is DARVTQTPRHKVTEMGQEVTMRCQPILGHNTVFWYRQTMMQGLELLAYFRNRAPLDDSGMPKDRFSAEMPDATLATLKIQPSEPRDSAVYFCASGFRGEQFFGPGTRLTVL.

The V call is TRBV2, the J call TRBJ1-5, with 7 nucleotides matching TRBD1. J was trimmed by 7 bases and V by 6 bases; bases with no gene match: 6. The CDR3 totals 13 residues. Germline CDR1 and CDR2: SNHLY and FYNNEI. CDR3 residues: CASSADRVQPQHF. The CDR3 DNA follows: TGTGCCAGCAGCGCAGACAGGGTGCAGCCCCAGCATTTT.

V is TRBV19 and J is TRBJ2-1; D is unresolved. V shed 5 bases and J shed 3 bases, with 20 bases lying between them. The CDR3 length is 17 residues. Germline assignment: CDR1 LNHDA and CDR2 SQIVND (reference sequence). CDR3 region: CASSGGWSNYYYNEQFF. DNA of the CDR3: TGTGCCAGTAGTGGCGGTTGGAGCAACTATTACTACAATGAGCAGTTCTTC.

The chain has TRBV7-3 and TRBJ2-3; 7 bases agree with TRBD2. In germline, CDR1 is SGHTA, CDR2 FQGTGA. Unmatched junction bases numbered 4, after V lost 4 bases and J lost 0 bases. The CDR3 has 15 residues. The CDR3 spells CASSSSGFSTDTQYF. The CDR3 DNA reads TGTGCCAGCAGCTCTAGCGGATTTAGCACAGATACGCAGTATTTT.

V gene TRBV11-3 combines with J gene TRBJ2-1; D call uncertain. Trimming took off 0 bases at V and 0 bases at J, with 6 bases between the two ends. Germline V gives CDR1 SGHNT, CDR2 YENEEA. This CDR3 has 15 residues. The CDR3 loop reads CASSLDSSSYNEQFF. In nucleotides, the CDR3 is TGTGCCAGCAGCTTAGACTCGAGCTCCTACAATGAGCAGTTCTTC.

The chain joins TRBV5-1 to TRBJ1-2; 10 nucleotides align to TRBD1. This CDR3 comprises 15 residues. Germline-derived CDR1 and CDR2 are SGHRS and YFSETQ. With 0 bases clipped from V and 6 bases from J, the junction kept 5 bases outside the gene matches. The CDR3 is CASSLDPGQGNGYTF. Written as DNA, the CDR3 is TGCGCCAGCAGCTTGGACCCGGGACAGGGGAATGGCTACACCTTC. The full variable domain, with the rest looked up from reference TRBV5-1 and TRBJ1-2, is KAGVTQTPRYLIKTRGQQVTLSCSPISGHRSVSWYQQTPGQGLQFLFEYFSETQRNKGNFPGRFSGRQFSNSRSEMNVSTLELGDSALYLCASSLDPGQGNGYTFGSGTRLTVV.

CDR3 in amino acids: CASSQRLAGDTGELFF. The CDR3 DNA sequence: TGCGCCAGCAGCCAACGTCTAGCGGGGGACACCGGGGAGCTGTTTTTT. The V call is TRBV4-1, the J call TRBJ2-2; 10 nucleotides line up with TRBD2. This CDR3 is built from 16 residues. Germline trimming cut 2 bases from V and 3 bases from J; bases unmatched to any gene: 3. The germline gives CDR1 MGHRA, CDR2 YSYEKL.

The table lists this clone with a few counts. This chain links TRBV9 with TRBJ1-2; D unresolved. Germline CDR1 SGDLS, CDR2 YYNGEE. The CDR3 totals 13 residues. V was shortened by 3 bases and J by 0 bases, with 6 bases between the two germline ends. The CDR3 protein is CASSDLANYGYTF. CDR3 DNA sequence: TGTGCCAGCAGCGATTTAGCTAACTATGGCTACACCTTC.

The V gene is TRBV19, the J gene TRBJ2-3; TRBD2 matches 7 bases. Looked up from germline, CDR1 is LNHDA and CDR2 is SQIVND (reference sequence). This CDR3 comprises 15 residues. The V gene end was trimmed by 6 bases and the J gene end by 0 bases; junction bases not matched to a gene: 6. CDR3 in amino acids: CASSRRGRSTDTQYF. CDR3 bases: TGTGCCAGTAGCCGGCGGGGGAGGAGCACAGATACGCAGTATTTT.

CDR3 loop: CASSRPGQETQYF. In nucleotides, the CDR3 is TGTGCCAGCAGCCGCCCCGGCCAAGAGACCCAGTACTTC. This chain links TRBV27 with TRBJ2-5; D gene uncertain. V lost 6 bases to trimming and J lost 1 base, with 9 bases between them. Germline V CDR1 and CDR2: MNHEY, SMNVEV (reference sequence). The CDR3 runs to 13 residues.

In the case of this clone: Other DNA sequences from this sample encode an identical CDR3 as well. This chain links TRBV29-1 with TRBJ1-1, with no clear D. V was shortened by 6 bases and J by 3 bases, with 5 bases between the two germline ends. From germline, CDR1 is SQVTM and CDR2 ANQGSEA. The length of the CDR3 is 10 residues. The CDR3 DNA sequence: TGCAGCGTCGTAGACACTGAAGCTTTCTTT. Its protein is CSVVDTEAFF.